This T cell receptor (beta chain) was observed in a study of cytomegalovirus exposure and HLA in healthy donors. Study-wide findings and caveats: The majority of TCR sequences were rare, yet some public TCRs appeared in many donors.

The PCR had 60 Vbeta and 13 Jbeta primers. The method was immunoSEQ multiplex PCR; TCRdb's version includes in-frame clones alone and lacks a portion of them. The sample has around 53,000 clones; about 80% are singletons. With 1 base removed from V and 13 bases from J, the gap between germline ends came to 14 bases. Germline V gene data show CDR1 as SNHLY and CDR2 as FYNNEI. The CDR3 has 14 amino acids. This clone appeared once. What it recognizes is unknown. The clonotype was recovered from a man in his fifties in good health and CMV-seronegative. This chain uses TRBV2 with TRBJ1-6; unclear D gene. Sequences were obtained from PBMCs. CDR3 amino acids: CASSEGREGFPLHF. The CDR3 bases are TGTGCCAGCAGTGAAGGCCGGGAAGGATTTCCCCTCCACTTT.